The TCR beta chain described here comes from a study of shared clonotypes between healthy human individuals. CDR1 is MNHEY, CDR2 SVGAGI, per germline. V gave up 6 bases and J gave up 2 bases, with 8 bases separating them. The CDR3 has 14 residues. Here immunoSEQ multiplex PCR was the method, and the copy in TCRdb shows in-frame clones only, minus some. Altogether under 600,000 clones are present, approximately 97% being singletons, with the ten largest covering around 0.057%. This clonotype was sampled from a young woman in good health. Source material: naive CD4+ T cells sorted from blood. Regarding subset: CD45RA+ positively selected. The J gene is TRBJ2-6, the V gene TRBV6-5; D gene ambiguous. This CDR3 reads CASSPGAGANVLTF. The CDR3 DNA sequence: TGTGCCAGCAGCCCCGGAGCTGGGGCCAACGTCCTGACTTTC.